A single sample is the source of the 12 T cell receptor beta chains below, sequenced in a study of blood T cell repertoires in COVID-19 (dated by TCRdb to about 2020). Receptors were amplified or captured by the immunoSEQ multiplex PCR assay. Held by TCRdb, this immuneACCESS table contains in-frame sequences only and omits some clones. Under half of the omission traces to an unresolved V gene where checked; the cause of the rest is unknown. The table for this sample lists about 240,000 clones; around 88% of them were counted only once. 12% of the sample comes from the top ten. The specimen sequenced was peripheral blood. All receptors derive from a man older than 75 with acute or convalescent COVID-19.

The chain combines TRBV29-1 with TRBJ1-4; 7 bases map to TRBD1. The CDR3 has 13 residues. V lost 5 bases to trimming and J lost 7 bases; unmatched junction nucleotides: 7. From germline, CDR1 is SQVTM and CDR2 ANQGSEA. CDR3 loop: CSVFKGAGEKLFF. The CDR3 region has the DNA TGCAGCGTTTTTAAGGGGGCAGGTGAAAAACTGTTTTTT.

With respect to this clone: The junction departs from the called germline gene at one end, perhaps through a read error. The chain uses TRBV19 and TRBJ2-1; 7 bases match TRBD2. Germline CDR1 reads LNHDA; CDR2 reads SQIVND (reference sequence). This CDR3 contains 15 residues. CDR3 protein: CASSSGSSSYNEQFF. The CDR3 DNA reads TGTGCCAGCAGTAGCGGGTCGAGCTCCTACAATGAGCAGTTCTTC.

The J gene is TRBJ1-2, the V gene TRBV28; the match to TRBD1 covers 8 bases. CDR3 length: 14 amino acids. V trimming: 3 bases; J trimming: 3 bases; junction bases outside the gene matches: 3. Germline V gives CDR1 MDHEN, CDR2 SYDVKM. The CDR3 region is CASSFPTGDYGYTF. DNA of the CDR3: TGTGCCAGCAGTTTCCCGACAGGGGACTATGGCTACACCTTC.

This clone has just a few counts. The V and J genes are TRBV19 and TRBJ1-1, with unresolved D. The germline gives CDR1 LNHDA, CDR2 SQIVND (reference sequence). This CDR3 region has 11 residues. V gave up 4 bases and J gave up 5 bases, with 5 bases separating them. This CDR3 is CASSRRTEAFF. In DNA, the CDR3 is TGTGCCAGTAGTAGGAGAACTGAAGCTTTCTTT.

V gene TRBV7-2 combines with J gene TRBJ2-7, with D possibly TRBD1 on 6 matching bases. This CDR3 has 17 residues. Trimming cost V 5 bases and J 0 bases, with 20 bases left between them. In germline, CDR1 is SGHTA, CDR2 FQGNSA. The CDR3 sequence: CASSQGLGGPTSYEQYF. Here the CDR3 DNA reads TGTGCCAGCAGCCAAGGGTTAGGGGGACCGACCTCCTACGAGCAGTACTTC.

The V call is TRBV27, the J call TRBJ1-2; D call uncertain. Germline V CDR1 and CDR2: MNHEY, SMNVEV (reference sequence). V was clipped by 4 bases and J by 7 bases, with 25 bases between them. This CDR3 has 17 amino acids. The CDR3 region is CASSSTKLATLPTGYTF. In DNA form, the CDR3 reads TGTGCCAGCAGTTCCACAAAGTTAGCGACGCTCCCTACTGGCTACACCTTC.

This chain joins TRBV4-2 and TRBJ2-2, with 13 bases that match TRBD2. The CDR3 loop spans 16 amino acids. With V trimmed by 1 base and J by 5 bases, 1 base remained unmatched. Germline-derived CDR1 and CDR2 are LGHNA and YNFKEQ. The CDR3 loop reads CASSQGLAGGTGELFF. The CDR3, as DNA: TGTGCCAGCAGCCAAGGACTAGCGGGGGGAACCGGGGAGCTGTTTTTT.

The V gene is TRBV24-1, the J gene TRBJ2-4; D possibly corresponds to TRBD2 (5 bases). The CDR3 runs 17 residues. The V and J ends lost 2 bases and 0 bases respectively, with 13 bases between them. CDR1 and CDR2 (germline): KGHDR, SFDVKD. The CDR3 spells CATSDSGEGVAKNIQYF. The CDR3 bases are TGTGCCACCAGTGATTCCGGAGAGGGAGTAGCCAAAAACATTCAGTACTTC.

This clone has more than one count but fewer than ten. CDR3 in DNA: TGTGCCAGCAGGGCCCCGGGGGAAAACACTGAAGCTTTCTTT. Its protein product is CASRAPGENTEAFF. The V and J genes are TRBV6-5 and TRBJ1-1; weak D call: TRBD1 (5 bases). The germline V gene encodes CDR1 MNHEY and CDR2 SVGAGI. The CDR3 runs 14 residues. Trimming cost V 6 bases and J 2 bases, with 13 bases left between them.

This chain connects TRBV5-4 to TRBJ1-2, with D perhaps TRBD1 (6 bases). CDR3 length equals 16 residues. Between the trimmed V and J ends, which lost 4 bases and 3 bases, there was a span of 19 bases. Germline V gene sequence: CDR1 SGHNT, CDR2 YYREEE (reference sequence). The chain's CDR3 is CASSTGGGGPDYGYTF. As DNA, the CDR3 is TGTGCCAGCAGCACCGGGGGCGGGGGACCGGACTATGGCTACACCTTC. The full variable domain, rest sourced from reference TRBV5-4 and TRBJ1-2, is ETGVTQSPTHLIKTRGQQVTLRCSSQSGHNTVSWYQQALGQGPQFIFQYYREEENGRGNFPPRFSGLQFPNYSSELNVNALELDDSALYLCASSTGGGGPDYGYTFGSGTRLTVV.

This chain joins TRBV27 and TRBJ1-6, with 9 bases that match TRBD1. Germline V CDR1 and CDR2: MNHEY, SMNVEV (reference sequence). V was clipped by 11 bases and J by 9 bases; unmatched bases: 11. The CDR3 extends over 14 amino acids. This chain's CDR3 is CAAGTGSLGSPLHF. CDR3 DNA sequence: TGTGCCGCTGGGACAGGGAGTTTGGGTTCACCCCTCCACTTT.

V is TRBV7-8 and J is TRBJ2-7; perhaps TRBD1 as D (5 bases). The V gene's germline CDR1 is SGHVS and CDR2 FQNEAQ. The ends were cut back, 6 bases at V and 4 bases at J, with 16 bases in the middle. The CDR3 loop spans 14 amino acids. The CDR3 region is CASSVGHGEYEQYF. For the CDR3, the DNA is TGTGCCAGCAGTGTTGGACATGGCGAGTACGAGCAGTACTTC.